A single sample is the source of the 23 T cell receptor beta chains below, sequenced in a study of blood T cell repertoires in COVID-19 (dated by TCRdb to about 2020). Receptor libraries were prepared by the immunoSEQ multiplex PCR assay. The immuneACCESS repertoire file appears here via TCRdb, limited to in-frame rearrangements. These files lack a portion of the clones; in checked studies, under half of the deficit traces to unresolved V genes, and the cause of the others is not known. For this sample the table gives some 250,000 clones, of which approximately 80% were detected only once. Over 7.5% of the sample lies in the top ten. Source material: peripheral blood. The receptors derive from an elderly woman with acute or convalescent COVID-19.

Notes on this clone: The sample holds other DNA sequences that translate to the same CDR3. The genes are TRBV2 and TRBJ1-2; 8 bases are shared with TRBD1. Per germline, CDR1 SNHLY and CDR2 FYNNEI. This CDR3 is 13 amino acids long. After removal of 10 bases from V and 2 bases from J, the junction contained 6 bases not matched to a gene. In nucleotides, the CDR3 is TGTGCCACTGGGACAGGTGGAAACTATGGCTACACCTTC. Translation gives CATGTGGNYGYTF.

The rearrangement links TRBV21-1 to TRBJ1-5. TRBV21-1 is classified as a pseudogene. The CDR3 totals 12 residues. As DNA, the CDR3 is TGTGCCAGCACCCTTCTCCCCCAGCCCCAGCATTTT. Translating it yields CASTLLPQPQHF.

The chain has TRBV9 and TRBJ2-3, with TRBD2 matching 8 bases. Trimming took 4 bases from V and 2 from J; bases not matched to a gene: 9. The germline gives CDR1 SGDLS, CDR2 YYNGEE. The CDR3 runs to 16 residues. CDR3 DNA sequence: TGTGCCAGCAGCCTTCACCCGGGGGGGGACACAGATACGCAGTATTTT. Encoded protein: CASSLHPGGDTDTQYF. Based on the CDR3 plus reference TRBV9 and TRBJ2-3, the full variable domain is DSGVTQTPKHLITATGQRVTLRCSPRSGDLSVYWYQQSLDQGLQFLIQYYNGEERAKGNILERFSAQQFPDLHSELNLSSLELGDSALYFCASSLHPGGDTDTQYFGPGTRLTVL.

Here the CDR3 DNA reads TGTGCCAGCTGCTCTGACACCCTCTATAATTCACCCCTCCACTTT. Translated: CASCSDTLYNSPLHF. The chain links TRBV6-5 to TRBJ1-6; D is unclear. This CDR3 comprises 15 residues. Germline V gene data show CDR1 as MNHEY and CDR2 as SVGAGI. The ends were cut back, 8 bases at V and 3 bases at J, with 14 bases in the middle.

This rearrangement joins TRBV7-8 to TRBJ2-4; perhaps TRBD1 as D (5 bases). Trimming shortened V by 8 bases and J by 0 bases, and 11 bases separated the two germline ends. CDR1 and CDR2 from the germline V gene are SGHVS and FQNEAQ. This CDR3 comprises 14 residues. The CDR3 region is CASGPRVAKNIQYF. The CDR3 bases are TGTGCCAGCGGCCCCAGGGTAGCCAAAAACATTCAGTACTTC.

The chain couples TRBV11-2 to TRBJ1-2; 7 positions match TRBD1. This CDR3 is 14 amino acids long. Germline CDR1 SGHAT, CDR2 FQNNGV. V lost 5 bases, J lost 4 bases, and 7 bases stayed unmatched. CDR3 coding DNA: TGTGCCAGCAGCGCCCGACAGGGTGGCTATGGCTACACCTTC. Protein: CASSARQGGYGYTF.

The CDR3 loop reads CSVEPTGSWETQYF. The CDR3 DNA reads as TGCAGCGTTGAGCCCACAGGGAGCTGGGAGACCCAGTACTTC. The rearrangement links TRBV29-1 to TRBJ2-5; D might be TRBD1 (6 bases). Germline V gene data show CDR1 as SQVTM and CDR2 as ANQGSEA. V dropped 3 bases and J dropped 5 bases, with 16 bases sitting between them. The CDR3 loop spans 14 amino acids.

The count of this clone is one. In nucleotides, the CDR3 is TGCGCCAGCAGCCCGGCCTTCAGGGGTGGGTACACTGAAGCTTTCTTT. Amino acid sequence: CASSPAFRGGYTEAFF. The chain employs TRBV5-1 and TRBJ1-1; TRBD1 might be the D (6 bases). Germline values: CDR1 SGHRS, CDR2 YFSETQ. Trimming took 4 bases from V and 3 from J, leaving 19 bases between them. The CDR3 sequence is 16 residues long. The entire variable domain, with the rest obtained from reference TRBV5-1 and TRBJ1-1, is as follows: KAGVTQTPRYLIKTRGQQVTLSCSPISGHRSVSWYQQTPGQGLQFLFEYFSETQRNKGNFPGRFSGRQFSNSRSEMNVSTLELGDSALYLCASSPAFRGGYTEAFFGQGTRLTVV.

The gene calls are TRBV24-1 and TRBJ2-2; no clear D. Per germline, CDR1 KGHDR and CDR2 SFDVKD. The CDR3 has 11 residues. Trimming pared 9 bases from V and 5 bases from J, leaving 6 bases between. The CDR3, as DNA: TGTGCCACCTCTTCTACCGGGGAGCTGTTTTTT. Encoded protein: CATSSTGELFF.

J is TRBJ2-5 and V is TRBV11-1, with 14 bases identical to TRBD2. The V gene end was trimmed by 3 bases and the J gene end by 4 bases; junction bases not matched to a gene: 1. The germline V gene has CDR1 SGHAT and CDR2 FQDESV (reference sequence). The CDR3 is 15 amino acids. In DNA, the CDR3 is TGTGCCAGCAGCTTCGGGACTAGCGGGGGAGAGACCCAGTACTTC. It encodes CASSFGTSGGETQYF.

This clone was seen a handful of times. This chain uses TRBV5-1 with TRBJ2-5; TRBD2 aligns across 10 bases. J lost 6 bases, V lost 4 bases, and 15 bases had no gene match. The CDR3 loop spans 17 amino acids. Looked up from germline, CDR1 is SGHRS and CDR2 is YFSETQ. The CDR3 DNA sequence: TGCGCCAGCAGCCCCGAAGGTAGCGGGGGGTCGTTAAAGACCCAGTACTTC. This sequence encodes CASSPEGSGGSLKTQYF.

The J gene is TRBJ1-5, the V gene TRBV4-1; D gene ambiguous. The germline CDR1 and CDR2 sequences are MGHRA and YSYEKL. The ends were cut back, 4 bases at V and 4 bases at J, with 8 bases in the middle. This CDR3 comprises 13 residues. DNA for the CDR3: TGCGCCAGCAGCCCCCAGGTAAATCAGCCCCAGCATTTT. Residues: CASSPQVNQPQHF.

The chain is built from TRBV12-3 or TRBV12-4 and TRBJ1-2; no clear D gene. The CDR3 spans 12 residues. Trimming took 4 bases from V and 3 from J, leaving 6 bases between them. CDR3 sequence reads: CASSYGDYGYTF. The CDR3 DNA reads TGTGCCAGCAGTTACGGGGACTATGGCTACACCTTC.

V and J are TRBV2 and TRBJ1-2; possible D gene TRBD1, 5 bases. Germline CDR1 reads SNHLY; CDR2 reads FYNNEI. This CDR3 is 13 amino acids long. Between the trimmed V and J ends, which lost 4 bases and 6 bases, there was a span of 12 bases. The CDR3 is CASSGGTGNGYTF. CDR3 nucleotide sequence: TGTGCCAGCAGTGGCGGGACTGGCAATGGCTACACCTTC.

The rearrangement links TRBV7-8 to TRBJ1-2; D not certain. This CDR3 comprises 14 residues. Trimming took off 5 bases at V and 3 bases at J, with 13 bases between the two ends. The germline V gene encodes CDR1 SGHVS and CDR2 FQNEAQ. CDR3 coding DNA: TGTGCCAGCAGCCAACGGAGCGGATACTATGGCTACACCTTC. Translating gives CASSQRSGYYGYTF.

This clone was detected once. This chain connects TRBV6-2 or TRBV6-3 to TRBJ1-5; 10 bases line up with TRBD1. The junction had 3 bases not matched to a gene; V was cut back by 4 bases and J by 0 bases. CDR3 length: 16 amino acids. The germline CDR1 and CDR2 sequences are MNHEY and SVGEGT. CDR3 nucleotides: TGTGCCAGCAGTTCCGGACAGGGGGTTAGCAATCAGCCCCAGCATTTT. This translates into CASSSGQGVSNQPQHF.

This clone came up once. The J gene is TRBJ1-1, the V gene TRBV12-3 or TRBV12-4; D gene ambiguous. V lost 6 bases to trimming and J lost 1 base, with 9 bases between them. The CDR3 has 13 residues. CDR3 in DNA: TGTGCCAGCAGCGGACTGAAGAACACTGAAGCTTTCTTT. Protein product: CASSGLKNTEAFF.

The chain recombines TRBV10-3 with TRBJ2-5, with 7 bases identical to TRBD2. The V segment lost 6 bases and the J segment 5 bases; nucleotides outside the gene matches: 0. Germline V gene lookup returns CDR1 ENHRY and CDR2 SYGVKD. The length of the CDR3 is 11 residues. The CDR3 sequence is CAIRGGETQYF. In DNA, the CDR3 is TGTGCCATCAGGGGGGGGGAGACCCAGTACTTC.

The chain carries TRBV3-1 (or the pseudogene TRBV3-2) and TRBJ1-5; possibly TRBD1 for D (5 bases). V was trimmed by 2 bases and J by 3 bases, leaving 8 bases between them. The CDR3 extends over 14 amino acids. CDR1 is LGHDT and CDR2 is YNNKEL in the germline V gene (reference sequence). The CDR3 spells CASSQSQDNQPQHF. CDR3 in DNA: TGTGCCAGCAGCCAATCACAGGACAATCAGCCCCAGCATTTT.

The rearrangement uses TRBV11-2 and TRBJ1-5; D not certain. Germline V CDR1 and CDR2: SGHAT, FQNNGV. This CDR3 spans 13 amino acids. V dropped 2 bases and J dropped 3 bases, with 5 bases sitting between them. For the CDR3, the DNA is TGTGCCAGCAGCTTAACAGACAATCAGCCCCAGCATTTT. Amino acid sequence: CASSLTDNQPQHF.

This chain joins TRBV11-2 and TRBJ2-1; TRBD2 aligns across 9 bases. The germline V gene encodes CDR1 SGHAT and CDR2 FQNNGV. V gave up 5 bases and J gave up 7 bases; unmatched junction bases: 9. The CDR3 contains 15 residues. The CDR3 is CASSRRASGENEQFF. The CDR3 DNA sequence: TGTGCCAGCAGCCGCCGGGCTAGCGGGGAAAATGAGCAGTTCTTC.

J is TRBJ1-5 and V is TRBV5-5; D gene uncertain. The CDR3 has 15 residues. The germline gives CDR1 SGHKS, CDR2 YYEKEE (reference sequence). V was cut by 4 bases and J by 0 bases, with 11 bases left in between. This chain's CDR3 is CASSTDGNSNQPQHF. CDR3 nucleotide sequence: TGTGCCAGCAGCACAGACGGGAATAGCAATCAGCCCCAGCATTTT.

This chain joins TRBV7-9 and TRBJ1-1, with D perhaps TRBD1 (6 bases). Trimming took off 5 bases at V and 0 bases at J, with 10 bases between the two ends. The germline V gene encodes CDR1 SEHNR and CDR2 FQNEAQ (reference sequence). This CDR3 is 14 amino acids long. CDR3 sequence: CASSAQGMNTEAFF. DNA for the CDR3: TGTGCCAGCAGCGCACAGGGCATGAACACTGAAGCTTTCTTT.